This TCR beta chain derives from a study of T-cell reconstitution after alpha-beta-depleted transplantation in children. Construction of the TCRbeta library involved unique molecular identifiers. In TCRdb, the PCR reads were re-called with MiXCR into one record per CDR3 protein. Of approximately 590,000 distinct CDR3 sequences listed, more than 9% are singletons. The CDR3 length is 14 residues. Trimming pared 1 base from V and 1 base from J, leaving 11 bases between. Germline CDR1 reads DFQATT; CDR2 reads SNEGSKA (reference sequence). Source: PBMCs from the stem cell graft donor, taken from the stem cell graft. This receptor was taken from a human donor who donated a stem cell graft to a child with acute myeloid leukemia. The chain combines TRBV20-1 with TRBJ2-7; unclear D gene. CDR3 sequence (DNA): TGCAGTGCTAGAGTCTGGACGATATCCTACGAGCAGTACTTC. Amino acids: CSARVWTISYEQYF.